This T cell receptor (beta chain) was documented in a study of CD8 T cells in ankylosing spondylitis (dated by TCRdb to the late 2010s). For the study in its entirety: To find TCR variants linked to disease, the study profiled T cell receptor beta repertoires in ankylosing spondylitis patients and healthy donors. Samples of peripheral blood were taken, and for ankylosing spondylitis patients, synovial fluid was collected as well. The whole study cohort included under 140 healthy donors and 25 ankylosing spondylitis patients.

What the research found in general, with its limitations: A TCR beta motif of roughly 8 highly homologous amino acid variants appeared characteristic of blood from ankylosing spondylitis patients. The disease-linked clones were reported as significantly enriched in matched synovial fluid samples from ankylosing spondylitis patients. The disease-linked clones showed a CD8+ phenotype and occurred at relatively low frequencies in peripheral blood. Some of the motif variants had been reported before in the synovial fluid and blood of reactive arthritis patients, a finding that suggests common disease-initiation mechanisms.

This clonotype was recorded only once. It has no known antigen specificity. No per-base quality is available; no much larger clone lies one base away. A single read offers scant evidence. Sequencing used an Illumina HiSeq 2500. Quantitative 5'-RACE with molecular barcodes was the method used to prepare the TCR beta libraries. In the source study's methods: A new computational method, built on a probabilistic model of VDJ rearrangement, was used to identify disease-linked TCR variants. Clones were called with MiXCR by TCRdb after fastp trimmed the public reads at Q25, and only in-frame beta chains were retained. Rows are unified per CDR3 protein, each entry keeping the most common DNA and genes. The V and J calls and clone size are TCRdb's, not the authors'. The sample data list 150,000 or so distinct CDR3 sequences, and approximately 16% of these were observed just once. The top ten hold under 9% of the sample.

V loses 4 bases, J loses 2 bases, and the germline ends lie 10 bases apart. From the cysteine through the phenylalanine, the CDR3 covers 14 amino acids. The retained sequence is limited to the CDR3, 42 bases, with the frame set at the first base. In the germline V gene, CDR1 corresponds to SGHTA and CDR2 to FQGTGA. Sequencing was performed on blood, either unsorted or a sorted T cell fraction (not recorded which). The sequence came from a male donor with ankylosing spondylitis or in good health (not recorded which). The chain joins TRBV7-3 to TRBJ2-3; the D gene assignment is ambiguous. Here the CDR3 is given as CASSSKDHTDTQYF. The nucleotide sequence is given as TGTGCCAGCAGCTCCAAGGACCACACAGATACGCAGTATTTT.